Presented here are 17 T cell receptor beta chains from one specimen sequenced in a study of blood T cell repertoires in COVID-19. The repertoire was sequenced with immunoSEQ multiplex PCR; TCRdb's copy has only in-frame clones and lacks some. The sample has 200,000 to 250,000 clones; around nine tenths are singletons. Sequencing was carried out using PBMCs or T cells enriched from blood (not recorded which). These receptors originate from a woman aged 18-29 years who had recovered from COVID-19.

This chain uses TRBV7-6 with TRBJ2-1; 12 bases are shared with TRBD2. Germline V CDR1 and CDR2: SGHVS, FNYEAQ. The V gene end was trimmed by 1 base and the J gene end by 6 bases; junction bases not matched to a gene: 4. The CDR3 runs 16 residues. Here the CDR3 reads CASSLGPSGRGNEQFF. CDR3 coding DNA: TGTGCCAGCAGCTTAGGCCCTAGCGGGAGGGGCAATGAGCAGTTCTTC.

DNA of the CDR3: TGTGCCAGCAGAACTACAGGGGGCTATGGCTACACCTTC. Its translation: CASRTTGGYGYTF. The chain couples TRBV12-3 or TRBV12-4 to TRBJ1-2, with 8 bases lining up with TRBD1. The CDR3 is 13 amino acids. With 6 bases clipped from V and 4 bases from J, the junction kept 4 bases outside the gene matches.

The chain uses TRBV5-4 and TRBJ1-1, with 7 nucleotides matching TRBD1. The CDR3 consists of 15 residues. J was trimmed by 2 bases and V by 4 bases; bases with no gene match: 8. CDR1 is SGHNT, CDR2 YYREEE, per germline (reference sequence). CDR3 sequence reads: CASSPGGTDNTEAFF. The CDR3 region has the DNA TGTGCCAGCAGCCCGGGAGGGACAGATAACACTGAAGCTTTCTTT.

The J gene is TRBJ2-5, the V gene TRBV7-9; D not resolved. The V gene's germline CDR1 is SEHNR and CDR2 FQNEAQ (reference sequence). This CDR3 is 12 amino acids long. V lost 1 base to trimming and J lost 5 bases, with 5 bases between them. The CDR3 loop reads CASSLGAETQYF. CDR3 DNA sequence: TGTGCCAGCAGCTTAGGGGCGGAGACCCAGTACTTC. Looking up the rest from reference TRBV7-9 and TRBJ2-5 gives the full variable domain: DTGVSQNPRHKITKRGQNVTFRCDPISEHNRLYWYRQTLGQGPEFLTYFQNEAQLEKSRLLSDRFSAERPKGSFSTLEIQRTEQGDSAMYLCASSLGAETQYFGPGTRLLVL.

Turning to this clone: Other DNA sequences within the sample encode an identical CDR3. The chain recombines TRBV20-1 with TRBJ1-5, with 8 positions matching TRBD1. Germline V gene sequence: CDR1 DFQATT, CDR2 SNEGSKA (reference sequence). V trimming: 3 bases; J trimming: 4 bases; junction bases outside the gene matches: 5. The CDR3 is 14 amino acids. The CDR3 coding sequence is TGCAGTGCTAGTGGCAGGGGGCGGAATCAGCCCCAGCATTTT. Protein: CSASGRGRNQPQHF.

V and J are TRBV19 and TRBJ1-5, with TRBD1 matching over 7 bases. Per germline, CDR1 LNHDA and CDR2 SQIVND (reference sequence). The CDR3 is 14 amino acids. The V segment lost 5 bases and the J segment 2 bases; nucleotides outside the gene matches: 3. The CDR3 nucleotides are TGTGCCAGTAGTTACCAGGGGGGCAATCAGCCCCAGCATTTT. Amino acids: CASSYQGGNQPQHF.

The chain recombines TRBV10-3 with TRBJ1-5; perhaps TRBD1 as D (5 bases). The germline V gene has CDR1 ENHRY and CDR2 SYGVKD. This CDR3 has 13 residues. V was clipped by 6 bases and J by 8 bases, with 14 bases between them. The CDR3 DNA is TGTGCCATCAGAGCAGGGAGGGACGAGCCCCAGCATTTT. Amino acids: CAIRAGRDEPQHF.

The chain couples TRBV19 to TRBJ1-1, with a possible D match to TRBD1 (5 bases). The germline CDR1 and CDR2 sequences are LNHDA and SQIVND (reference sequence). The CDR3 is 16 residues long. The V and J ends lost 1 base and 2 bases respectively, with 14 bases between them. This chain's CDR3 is CASSIAVTGTNTEAFF. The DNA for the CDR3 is TGTGCCAGTAGTATAGCGGTTACAGGAACTAACACTGAAGCTTTCTTT. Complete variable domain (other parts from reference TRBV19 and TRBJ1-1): DGGITQSPKYLFRKEGQNVTLSCEQNLNHDAMYWYRQDPGQGLRLIYYSQIVNDFQKGDIAEGYSVSREKKESFPLTVTSAQKNPTAFYLCASSIAVTGTNTEAFFGQGTRLTVV.

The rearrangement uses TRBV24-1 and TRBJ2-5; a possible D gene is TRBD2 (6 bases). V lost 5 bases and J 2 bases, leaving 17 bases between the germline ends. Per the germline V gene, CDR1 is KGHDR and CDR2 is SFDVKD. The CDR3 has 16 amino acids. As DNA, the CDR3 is TGTGCCACCAGTGCCACCGGGAGCCAAATACAAGAGACCCAGTACTTC. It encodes CATSATGSQIQETQYF.

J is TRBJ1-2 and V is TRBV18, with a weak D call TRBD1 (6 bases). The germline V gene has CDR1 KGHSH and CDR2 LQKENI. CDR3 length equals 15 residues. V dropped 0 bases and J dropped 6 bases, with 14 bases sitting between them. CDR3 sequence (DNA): TGTGCCAGCTCACCACCCGACAGGTCTTCTAATGGCTACACCTTC. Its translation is CASSPPDRSSNGYTF.

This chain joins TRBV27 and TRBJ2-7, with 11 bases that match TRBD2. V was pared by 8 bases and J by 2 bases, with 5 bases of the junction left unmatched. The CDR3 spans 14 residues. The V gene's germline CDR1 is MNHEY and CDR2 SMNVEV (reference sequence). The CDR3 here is CASGLSGGAYEQYF. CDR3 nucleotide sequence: TGTGCCAGCGGCCTTAGCGGGGGGGCCTACGAGCAGTACTTC.

CDR3 in amino acids: CASSKTGTEKSPLHF. The CDR3 DNA sequence: TGTGCCAGCAGCAAAACCGGGACAGAAAAATCACCCCTCCACTTT. V is TRBV21-1 and J is TRBJ1-6; TRBD1, the table's D call, was not compared with the DNA. TRBV21-1 is annotated as a pseudogene. The CDR3 covers 15 residues.

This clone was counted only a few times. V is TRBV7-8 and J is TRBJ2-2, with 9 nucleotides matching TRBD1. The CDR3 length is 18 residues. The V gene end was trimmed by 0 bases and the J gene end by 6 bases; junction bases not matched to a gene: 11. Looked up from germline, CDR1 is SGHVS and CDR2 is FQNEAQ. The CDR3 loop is CASSLAFSRQGGPGELFF. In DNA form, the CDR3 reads TGTGCCAGCAGCTTAGCTTTTTCGAGACAGGGGGGTCCCGGGGAGCTGTTTTTT.

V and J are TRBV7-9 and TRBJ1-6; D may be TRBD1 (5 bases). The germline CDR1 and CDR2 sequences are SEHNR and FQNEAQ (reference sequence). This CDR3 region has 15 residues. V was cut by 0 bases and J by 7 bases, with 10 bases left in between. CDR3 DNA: TGTGCCAGCAGCTTAGCGCAGGGTAACAATTCACCCCTCCACTTT. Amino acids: CASSLAQGNNSPLHF. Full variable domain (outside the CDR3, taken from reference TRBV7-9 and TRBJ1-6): DTGVSQNPRHKITKRGQNVTFRCDPISEHNRLYWYRQTLGQGPEFLTYFQNEAQLEKSRLLSDRFSAERPKGSFSTLEIQRTEQGDSAMYLCASSLAQGNNSPLHFGNGTRLTVT.

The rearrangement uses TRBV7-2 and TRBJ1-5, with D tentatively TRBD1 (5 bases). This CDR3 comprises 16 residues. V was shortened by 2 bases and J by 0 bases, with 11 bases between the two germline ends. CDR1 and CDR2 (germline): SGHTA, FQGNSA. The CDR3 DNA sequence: TGTGCCAGCAGCTTAACGGGGGAGGTTAGCAATCAGCCCCAGCATTTT. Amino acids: CASSLTGEVSNQPQHF.

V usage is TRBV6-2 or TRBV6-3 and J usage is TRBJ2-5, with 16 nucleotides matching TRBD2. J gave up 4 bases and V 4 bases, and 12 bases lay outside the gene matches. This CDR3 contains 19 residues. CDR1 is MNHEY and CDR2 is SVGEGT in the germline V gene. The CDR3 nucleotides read TGTGCCAGCAGTTTCAAGGGACTAGCGGGGGGGCGGTCCCCAGAGACCCAGTACTTC. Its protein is CASSFKGLAGGRSPETQYF.

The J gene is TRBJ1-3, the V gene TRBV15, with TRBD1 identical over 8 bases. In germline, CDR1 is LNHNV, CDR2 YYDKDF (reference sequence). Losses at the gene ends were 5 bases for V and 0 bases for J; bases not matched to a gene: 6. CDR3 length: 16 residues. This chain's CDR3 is CATSPQGGLSGNTIYF. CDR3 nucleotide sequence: TGTGCCACCAGCCCACAGGGGGGCCTCTCTGGAAACACCATATATTTT.